This is a list of T cell receptor beta chains from one sample in a study of blood T cell repertoires in COVID-19. Sequencing used immunoSEQ multiplex PCR; TCRdb keeps in-frame clones, though not all of them. The table includes more than 200,000 clones, roughly 91% detected once. Input material: PBMCs or T cells enriched from blood (not recorded which). The receptor set was obtained from a man aged 25 to 45 in a cohort exposed to, infected with or recovered from COVID-19 (not recorded which). The CDR3 runs from the conserved cysteine through the conserved F or W. The order of the fields is D gene, clone size, V gene, J gene, CDR3 DNA, CDR3 protein. D genes are given only for firm matches. Size is omitted from some rows. Given values are once, few, many or a class for expanded clones.

NA	NA	TRBV27	TRBJ1-2	TGTGCCAGCAGTTTTATGGGTCAGGGCGTGGATGGCTACACCTTC	CASSFMGQGVDGYTF
TRBD1	once	TRBV5-6	TRBJ2-1	TGTGCCAGCAATCCACAGGGGGCGGAGGGGAATGAGCAGTTCTTC	CASNPQGAEGNEQFF
TRBD2	once	TRBV19	TRBJ2-7	TGTGCCAGTACCCTTAACCCTCAGACTAGCGGGTTCTTCGAGCAGTACTTC	CASTLNPQTSGFFEQYF
NA	NA	TRBV18	TRBJ2-1	TGTGCCAGCTCACCGACCGAGGTATCCTACAATGAGCAGTTCTTC	CASSPTEVSYNEQFF
TRBD1	NA	TRBV28	TRBJ2-7	TGTGCCAGCATCTCTGGGACAGGAGTTATCTACGAGCAGTACTTC	CASISGTGVIYEQYF
NA	NA	TRBV6-2/TRBV6-3	TRBJ1-5	TGTGCCAGCAGCGCGGTGCGCAATCAGCCCCAGCATTTT	CASSAVRNQPQHF
TRBD2	NA	TRBV19	TRBJ2-7	TGTGCCAGTAGTAGCCCGGGACTAGCGCGCGTCGAGCAGTACTTC	CASSSPGLARVEQYF
NA	NA	TRBV20-1	TRBJ1-2	TGCAGTGCTAGAGTCTCGGGGAACTACACCTTC	CSARVSGNYTF
TRBD2	NA	TRBV9	TRBJ2-2	TGTGCCAGCAGCTCGCGACTAGCGGAGGTCCCCTCTTTGACCGGGGAGCTGTTTTTT	CASSSRLAEVPSLTGELFF
TRBD2	NA	TRBV5-1	TRBJ2-7	TGCGCCAGCAGCTTGGCTAAAACGACTAGCGGGACTATACCCTACGAGCAGTACTTC	CASSLAKTTSGTIPYEQYF
TRBD1	NA	TRBV19	TRBJ1-2	TGTGCCAGTAGCCCAATACAGGGGGCGGTTGGCTACACCTTC	CASSPIQGAVGYTF
NA	NA	TRBV7-8	TRBJ2-3	TGTGCCAGCAGCCTTCTTGGGGCGGGGAAACCCACTAGCACAGATACGCAGTATTTT	CASSLLGAGKPTSTDTQYF
NA	NA	TRBV28	TRBJ2-7	TGTGCCAGCAGTGAACAGGGCGTGGGATACGAGCAGTACTTC	CASSEQGVGYEQYF
TRBD1	NA	TRBV5-4	TRBJ1-1	TGTGCCAGCAGCTTGCTCAGGGGGCGACTCGCTGAAGCTTTCTTT	CASSLLRGRLAEAFF
TRBD2	NA	TRBV7-6	TRBJ2-3	TGTGCCAGCAGCATTGCGGCGGGAGGCGCAGATACGCAGTATTTT	CASSIAAGGADTQYF
TRBD2	NA	TRBV7-2	TRBJ2-7	TGTGCCAGCAGCGCGATAGCTAGCGGGAGGTTTTCCTACGAGCAGTACTTC	CASSAIASGRFSYEQYF
TRBD2	once	TRBV28	TRBJ2-5	TGTGCCAGCAAGACTGGCGGGAGCAGGGAGACCCAGTACTTC	CASKTGGSRETQYF
TRBD2	NA	TRBV28	TRBJ2-7	TGTGCCAGCAGTTTCAGTAGCGGGGGTTCCTACGAGCAGTACTTC	CASSFSSGGSYEQYF
TRBD1	NA	TRBV12-3/TRBV12-4	TRBJ2-7	TGTGCCAGCAGCCGGACAGGGCTTTACGAGCAGTACTTC	CASSRTGLYEQYF
TRBD1	NA	TRBV6-1	TRBJ1-5	TGTGCCAGCAGTGAAAGGGGGACAGAACTAAGGGGCAATCAGCCCCAGCATTTT	CASSERGTELRGNQPQHF
TRBD2	NA	TRBV5-4	TRBJ2-1	TGTGCCAGCAGCTTGGGGATTAGCGGGAGTTACAATGAGCAGTTCTTC	CASSLGISGSYNEQFF
TRBD1	once	TRBV28	TRBJ2-7	TGTGCCAGCAGTTTATTTGGGACAGCCTACGAGCAGTACTTC	CASSLFGTAYEQYF
TRBD2	NA	TRBV28	TRBJ2-1	TGTGCCAGCAGTACTAGCGGGAGCAGGTCGGGTGAGCAGTTCTTC	CASSTSGSRSGEQFF
TRBD1	NA	TRBV28	TRBJ1-3	TGTGCCAGCAGAGACCAACAGGGGGCGCGAACTGGAAACACCATATATTTT	CASRDQQGARTGNTIYF
TRBD1	NA	TRBV9	TRBJ1-2	TGTGCCAGCAGCGTAGATGGGACAGGGAATAACTATGGCTACACCTTC	CASSVDGTGNNYGYTF
TRBD2	NA	TRBV7-3	TRBJ2-3	TGTGCCAGCAGCCCCATAGCGGGAGCGGGAGATACGCAGTATTTT	CASSPIAGAGDTQYF
TRBD1	few	TRBV7-3	TRBJ2-7	TGTGCCAGCAGCCAAGGGGGCAGGCTGGGCGACGAGCAGTACTTC	CASSQGGRLGDEQYF
NA	NA	TRBV7-6	TRBJ2-7	TGTGCCAGCAGCCCTCGACAGGATTCCTACGAGCAGTACTTC	CASSPRQDSYEQYF
TRBD1	many	TRBV18	TRBJ1-6	TGTGCCAGCTCACCGGGACAGGGTTTTTCACCCCTCCACTTT	CASSPGQGFSPLHF
NA	NA	TRBV11-3	TRBJ2-2	TGTGCCAGCAGCTTTCCTCCCTCCGGGGAGCTGTTTTTT	CASSFPPSGELFF
NA	NA	TRBV4-1	TRBJ2-2	TGCGCCAGCAGCCAAGATCTTAGCGACCAGAACACCGGGGAGCTGTTTTTT	CASSQDLSDQNTGELFF
TRBD1	NA	TRBV11-2	TRBJ1-2	TGTGCCAGCAGTCCAGGGGGGACCTATGGCTACACCTTC	CASSPGGTYGYTF
NA	NA	TRBV15	TRBJ2-1	TGTGCCACCAGCAGAGATCTCAGTTTGTCCGCCAATGAGCAGTTCTTC	CATSRDLSLSANEQFF
TRBD1	NA	TRBV27	TRBJ2-7	TGTGCCAGCATGACAGGGATCGAGCAGTACTTC	CASMTGIEQYF
NA	few	TRBV24-1	TRBJ1-5	TGTGCCACCAGTGATTCGACAGGTGTCAATCAGCCCCAGCATTTT	CATSDSTGVNQPQHF
NA	NA	TRBV9	TRBJ2-3	TGTGCCAGCAGCGTAGGAAACCAACTCACAGATACGCAGTATTTT	CASSVGNQLTDTQYF
NA	NA	TRBV5-4	TRBJ2-1	TGTGCCAGCAGCTTTCTGGGGGCTCCCGGCGGGAATGAGCAGTTCTTC	CASSFLGAPGGNEQFF
NA	NA	TRBV4-3	TRBJ2-3	TGCGCCAGCAGCCAAGATGACAGGCCAAGCACAGATACGCAGTATTTT	CASSQDDRPSTDTQYF
TRBD2	NA	TRBV19	TRBJ2-4	TGTGCCACCACTTGGAGACTAGCGGGAGAAGGGCGGGCCAAAAACATTCAGTACTTC	CATTWRLAGEGRAKNIQYF
TRBD1	NA	TRBV7-3	TRBJ1-2	TGTGCCAGCAGCCCTCAGGGGGCAGGGAGTAACTATGGCTACACCTTC	CASSPQGAGSNYGYTF
NA	NA	TRBV14	TRBJ1-3	TGTGCCAGCAGGGGAGGCTCTGGAAACACCATATATTTT	CASRGGSGNTIYF
TRBD1	once	TRBV24-1	TRBJ1-2	TGTGCCACCAGCGGGACAGACCTGTCTAACTATGGCTACACCTTC	CATSGTDLSNYGYTF
TRBD1	once	TRBV9	TRBJ2-1	TGTGCCAGCAGCGTTAGCTCGGATTCCGACGACAGGGGGCACAATGAGCAGTTCTTC	CASSVSSDSDDRGHNEQFF
TRBD1	NA	TRBV4-1	TRBJ1-4	TGCGCCAGCAGCCAAGCGGACAGGGGCCGCGAAAAACTGTTTTTT	CASSQADRGREKLFF
NA	NA	TRBV9	TRBJ2-7	TGTGCCAGCAGCGTTTCTGTTTCCTACGAGCAGTACTTC	CASSVSVSYEQYF
NA	many	TRBV11-2	TRBJ2-2	TGTGCCAGCAGCTTAGTCGGCGGGGAGCTGTTTTTT	CASSLVGGELFF